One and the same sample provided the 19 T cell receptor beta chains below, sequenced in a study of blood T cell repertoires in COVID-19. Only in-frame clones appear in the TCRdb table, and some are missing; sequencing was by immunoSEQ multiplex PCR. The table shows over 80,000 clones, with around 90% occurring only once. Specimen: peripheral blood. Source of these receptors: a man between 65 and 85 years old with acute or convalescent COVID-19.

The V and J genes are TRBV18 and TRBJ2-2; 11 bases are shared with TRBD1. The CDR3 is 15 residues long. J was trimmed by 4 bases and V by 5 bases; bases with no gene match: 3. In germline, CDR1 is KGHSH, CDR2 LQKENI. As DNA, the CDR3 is TGTGCCAGCTCATCCGGGACAGGGGGCACCGGGGAGCTGTTTTTT. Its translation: CASSSGTGGTGELFF.

The CDR3 is CASSETDRGLTF. CDR3 bases: TGTGCCAGCAGTGAAACGGACAGGGGACTCACCTTC. The chain couples TRBV2 to TRBJ1-2; the match to TRBD1 covers 9 bases. V lost 2 bases to trimming and J lost 13 bases; unmatched junction nucleotides: 5. CDR1 SNHLY and CDR2 FYNNEI come from the germline V gene. The CDR3 is 12 amino acids.

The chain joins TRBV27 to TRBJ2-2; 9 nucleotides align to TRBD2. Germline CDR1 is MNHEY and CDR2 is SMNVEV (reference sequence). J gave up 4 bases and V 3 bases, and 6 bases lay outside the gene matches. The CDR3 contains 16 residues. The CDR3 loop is CASSFRRGGPTGELFF. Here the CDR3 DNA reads TGTGCCAGCAGTTTTCGGCGGGGGGGCCCCACCGGGGAGCTGTTTTTT.

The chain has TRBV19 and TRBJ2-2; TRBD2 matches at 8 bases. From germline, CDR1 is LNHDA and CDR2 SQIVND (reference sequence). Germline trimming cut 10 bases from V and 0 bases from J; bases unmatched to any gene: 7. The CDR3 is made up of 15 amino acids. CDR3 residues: CATQSGGSNTGELFF. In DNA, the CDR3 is TGTGCCACCCAGAGCGGGGGATCGAACACCGGGGAGCTGTTTTTT.

CDR3 amino acids: CASGPGTTNEKLFF. The CDR3 bases are TGCGCCAGCGGACCAGGGACAACTAATGAAAAACTGTTTTTT. This chain connects TRBV4-1 to TRBJ1-4; TRBD1 is a possible D gene (5 bases). Germline V gene data show CDR1 as MGHRA and CDR2 as YSYEKL. The CDR3 covers 14 residues. V lost 8 bases, J lost 0 bases, and 10 bases lay in between.

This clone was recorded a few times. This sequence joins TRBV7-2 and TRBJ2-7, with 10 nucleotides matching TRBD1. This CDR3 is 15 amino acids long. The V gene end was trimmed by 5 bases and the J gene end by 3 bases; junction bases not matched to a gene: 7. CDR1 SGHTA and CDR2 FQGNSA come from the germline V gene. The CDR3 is CASSLRQGAGYEQYF. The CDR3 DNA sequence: TGTGCCAGCAGCCTTCGACAGGGGGCAGGCTACGAGCAGTACTTC.

CDR3 DNA sequence: TGTGCCAGCAGTCCCGGACTCAAGAAAGGCTACACCTTC. Translated, it gives CASSPGLKKGYTF. The V and J genes are TRBV28 and TRBJ1-2; no reliable D call. V lost 5 bases, J lost 8 bases, and 15 bases lay in between. In germline, CDR1 is MDHEN, CDR2 SYDVKM. This CDR3 contains 13 residues.

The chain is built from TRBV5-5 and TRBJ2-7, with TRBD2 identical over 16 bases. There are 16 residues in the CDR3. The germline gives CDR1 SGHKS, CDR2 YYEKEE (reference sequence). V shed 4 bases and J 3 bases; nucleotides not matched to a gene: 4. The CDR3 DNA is TGTGCCAGCAGCCCCGGGACTAGCGGGGGGGTCTACGAGCAGTACTTC. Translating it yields CASSPGTSGGVYEQYF.

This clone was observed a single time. CDR3 sequence reads: CASSLGGTDVDYEQYF. CDR3 bases: TGTGCCAGCAGCTTAGGGGGCACAGATGTGGACTACGAGCAGTACTTC. J is TRBJ2-7 and V is TRBV5-6; 7 bases agree with TRBD1. J was trimmed by 3 bases and V by 2 bases; bases with no gene match: 11. The CDR3 extends over 16 amino acids. From germline, CDR1 is SGHDT and CDR2 YYEEEE.

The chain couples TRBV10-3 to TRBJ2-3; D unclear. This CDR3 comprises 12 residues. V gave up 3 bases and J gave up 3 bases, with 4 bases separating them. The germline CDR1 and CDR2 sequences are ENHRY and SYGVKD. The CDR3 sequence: CAISDRTDTQYF. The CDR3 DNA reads TGTGCCATCAGTGACAGAACAGATACGCAGTATTTT.

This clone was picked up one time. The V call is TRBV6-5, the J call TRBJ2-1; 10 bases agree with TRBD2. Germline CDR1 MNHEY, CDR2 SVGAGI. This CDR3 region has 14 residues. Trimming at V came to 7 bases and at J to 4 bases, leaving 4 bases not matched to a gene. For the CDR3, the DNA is TGTGCCAGCAAGCGGGGGGGCCCGTACAATGAGCAGTTCTTC. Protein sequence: CASKRGGPYNEQFF.

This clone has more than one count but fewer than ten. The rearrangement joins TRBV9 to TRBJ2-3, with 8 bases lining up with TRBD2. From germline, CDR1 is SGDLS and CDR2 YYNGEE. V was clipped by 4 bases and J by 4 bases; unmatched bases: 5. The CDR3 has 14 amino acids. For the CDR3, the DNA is TGTGCCAGCAGCCCCCGGGGGGGCCCAGATACGCAGTATTTT. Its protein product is CASSPRGGPDTQYF.

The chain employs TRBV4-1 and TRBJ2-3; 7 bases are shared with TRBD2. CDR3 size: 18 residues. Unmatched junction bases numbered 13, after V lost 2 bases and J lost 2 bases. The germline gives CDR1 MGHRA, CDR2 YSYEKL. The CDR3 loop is CASSQPSGAPLITDTQYF. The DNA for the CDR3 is TGCGCCAGCAGCCAACCGAGCGGGGCGCCCCTGATCACAGATACGCAGTATTTT.

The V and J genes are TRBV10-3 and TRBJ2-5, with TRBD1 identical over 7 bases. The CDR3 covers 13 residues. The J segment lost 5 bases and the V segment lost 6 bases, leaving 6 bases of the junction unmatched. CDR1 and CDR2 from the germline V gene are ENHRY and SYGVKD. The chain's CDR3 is CAIRDQGDETQYF. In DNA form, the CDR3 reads TGTGCCATCAGGGATCAGGGGGATGAGACCCAGTACTTC.

The CDR3 DNA follows: TGTGCCAGCAGCCCCCTCCTTCGGAACACTGAAGCTTTCTTT. This codes for CASSPLLRNTEAFF. The rearrangement uses TRBV5-4 and TRBJ1-1; D unclear. V lost 4 bases and J 1 base, leaving 11 bases between the germline ends. CDR3 size: 14 residues. The V gene's germline CDR1 is SGHNT and CDR2 YYREEE (reference sequence).

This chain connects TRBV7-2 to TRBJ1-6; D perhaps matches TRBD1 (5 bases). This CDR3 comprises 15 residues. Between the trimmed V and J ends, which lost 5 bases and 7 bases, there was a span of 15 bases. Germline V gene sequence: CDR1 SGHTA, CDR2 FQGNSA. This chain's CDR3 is CASSPNPGRNSPLHF. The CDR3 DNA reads TGTGCCAGCAGCCCTAACCCAGGGCGGAATTCACCCCTCCACTTT.

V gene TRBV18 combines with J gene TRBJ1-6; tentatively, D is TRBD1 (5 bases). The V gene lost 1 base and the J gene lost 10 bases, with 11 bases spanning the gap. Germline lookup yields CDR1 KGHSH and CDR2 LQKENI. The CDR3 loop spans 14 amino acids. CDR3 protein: CASSPQGLLSPLHF. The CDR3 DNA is TGTGCCAGCTCACCACAGGGGCTGTTATCACCCCTCCACTTT.

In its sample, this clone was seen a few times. The CDR3 is CSARRGSSPEQYF. The CDR3, as DNA: TGCAGCGCCAGACGGGGGAGTAGTCCCGAGCAGTACTTC. V gene TRBV29-1 combines with J gene TRBJ2-7; tentatively, D is TRBD2 (6 bases). The germline V and J ends were trimmed by 7 bases and 6 bases, with 19 bases remaining between them. This CDR3 contains 13 residues. Germline lookup yields CDR1 SQVTM and CDR2 ANQGSEA.

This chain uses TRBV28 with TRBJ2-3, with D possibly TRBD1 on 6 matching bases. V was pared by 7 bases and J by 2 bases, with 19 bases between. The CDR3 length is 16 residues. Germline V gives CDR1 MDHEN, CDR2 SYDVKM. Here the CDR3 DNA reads TGTGCCAGCAAAGAGGGGACACGGTTAGCCACAGATACGCAGTATTTT. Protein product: CASKEGTRLATDTQYF.